The sample holds a few counts of the clone carrying this TCR beta chain. The antigen is not known. Other DNA sequences in the sample encode the same CDR3. This record belongs to a study of cytomegalovirus exposure and HLA in healthy donors. Study-level points and caveats: According to a later analysis, donors in an Asian-associated ancestry cluster reportedly had fewer N-insertions than the roughly 720-donor mean. According to an earlier analysis, most TCR beta V segments yielded productive rearrangements about 87% or about 30% of the time. Accurate predictions that matched the HLA-A and HLA-B alleles of most subjects were reportedly made from TCR beta sequences. Per published reports, the classifier diagnosed cytomegalovirus status with high specificity and sensitivity.

The PCR had 60 Vbeta and 13 Jbeta primers. Assay used: immunoSEQ multiplex PCR; TCRdb lists only in-frame clones, some missing. The table lists 150,000 to 160,000 clones, 70% to 90% of them singletons. The CDR3 runs to 15 residues. The germline CDR1 and CDR2 sequences are SGHAT and FQNNGV. V lost 5 bases and J lost 2, with 10 bases in between. The sequenced sample was PBMCs. The source of this sequence is a woman aged 18-30 years in good health and CMV-seronegative. This chain joins TRBV11-2 and TRBJ2-6, with no clear D. CDR3 sequence reads: CASSPRGAGANVLTF. The CDR3 bases are TGTGCCAGCAGCCCCCGCGGAGCTGGGGCCAACGTCCTGACTTTC.